This T cell receptor beta chain was sequenced during a study of blood T cells in healthy people across ages. Study-wide results and limits: Estimated diversity, derived from one million T cells, was regarded as an underestimate. PBMCs went unsorted, and a conclusive naive versus antigen-experienced comparison was therefore prevented.

Trimming left V 3 bases short and J 7 bases short, with 16 bases between. The CDR3 has 15 residues. CDR1 is SEHNR and CDR2 is FQNEAQ in the germline V gene (reference sequence). The authors ran a second PCR of about 6 to 11 cycles using a sample-barcoded 5' primer and a J-beta primer mix. Each sample provided no less than 2.5 million CDR3-containing paired-end reads. MiXCR, run by TCRdb on the 5' RACE reads, gives a single entry per CDR3 protein. The sample yields roughly 1 million distinct CDR3 sequences, approximately 25% seen once. A remark on this clonotype: What it recognizes is unknown.

These data also featured in a second study, about T cells of mothers and their children.

Sequencing was performed on blood. The clonotype comes from a girl aged 2-10 years in good health. The chain combines TRBV7-9 with TRBJ1-5; D possibly corresponds to TRBD1 (5 bases). CDR3: CASSLGGGGRQPQHF. In DNA form, the CDR3 reads TGTGCCAGCAGCTTGGGTGGGGGAGGACGGCAGCCCCAGCATTTT.